The T cell receptor beta chain described here comes from a study of graft-versus-host responses after intestinal transplantation. Overall study results and limits: GvH clones detected in recipient marrow included some appearing first in ileum or blood.

Responders that carried the CFSE label, around 200,000 of them, were plated with around 200,000 irradiated, violet-dye-labeled stimulator cells. The length of the CDR3 is 14 residues. The V gene end was trimmed by 5 bases and the J gene end by 8 bases; junction bases not matched to a gene: 11. Per the germline V gene, CDR1 is SGHVS and CDR2 is FNYEAQ. Clones were sequenced by immunoSEQ multiplex PCR, and TCRdb holds only the in-frame ones, with some missing. The sample consists of approximately 14,000 clones, around a third of them appearing once. The receptor's source is a human patient who received an intestinal transplant. J is TRBJ1-2 and V is TRBV7-6; TRBD1 agrees at 7 bases. This specimen consisted of alloreactive CD8+ T cells from a mixed lymphocyte reaction culture, obtained before intestinal transplant. Subset denoted: CFSE-low proliferating T cells sorted from roughly six-day pre-transplant mixed lymphocyte reaction (GvH or HvG direction). The CDR3 DNA reads TGTGCCAGCAGCGCGACGGGACAGCTGACGGGCTACACCTTC. Translated: CASSATGQLTGYTF.